This T cell receptor beta chain is from a study of cytomegalovirus exposure and HLA in healthy donors. Libraries were prepared by immunoSEQ multiplex PCR; TCRdb keeps only in-frame clonotypes and omits some of them. The sample shows about 130,000 clones, just under 85% of them seen only once. The germline V and J ends were trimmed by 6 bases and 3 bases, with 11 bases remaining between them. The CDR3 runs 13 residues. Germline V gene sequence: CDR1 KGHSH, CDR2 LQKENI. Study observations and caveats: 164 TCR beta chains were listed as cytomegalovirus-associated. Confirmation in vitro established that a few CMV-associated chains were specific for CMV antigens. Among TCR sequences, most were rare, though some public TCRs appeared in many donors.

This clone was seen a few times. Its matching antigen is unknown. The source material was PBMCs. The chain links TRBV18 to TRBJ1-1, with no clear D. This clonotype was obtained from a man aged 25-45 years in good health and CMV-seropositive. The DNA for the CDR3 is TGTGCCAGCTCCCTCGTGAGTGACACTGAAGCTTTCTTT. Translation gives CASSLVSDTEAFF. Full variable domain (missing parts from reference TRBV18 and TRBJ1-1): NAGVMQNPRHLVRRRGQEARLRCSPMKGHSHVYWYRQLPEEGLKFMVYLQKENIIDESGMPKERFSAEFPKEGPSILRIQQVVRGDSAAYFCASSLVSDTEAFFGQGTRLTVV.